This TCR beta chain derives from a study of cytomegalovirus exposure and HLA in healthy donors. With regard to this clone: Its cognate antigen is unknown.

Vbeta (60) and Jbeta (13) primers were used in the PCR. TCRdb keeps only in-frame clones here, not all; method: immunoSEQ multiplex PCR. Here the sample spans some 120,000 clones, about 80% being singletons. This CDR3 has 15 residues. Trimming took off 4 bases at V and 8 bases at J, with 23 bases between the two ends. Germline values: CDR1 SQVTM, CDR2 ANQGSEA. Overall study results and limits: A classifier reportedly called cytomegalovirus status with high sensitivity and specificity. Per published accounts, TCR beta sequences correctly predicted the HLA-A and HLA-B alleles of most subjects. A later analysis reportedly identified an Asian-associated ancestry cluster as carrying fewer N-insertions than the approximately 670-donor mean.

The sequenced material came from PBMCs. This sequence joins TRBV29-1 and TRBJ1-1; D is possibly TRBD1 (5 bases). This receptor was identified in a woman aged 18-29 years in good health and CMV-seronegative. The CDR3 sequence is CSVVGSGSTGREAFF. The CDR3, as DNA: TGCAGCGTTGTGGGTTCCGGGTCTACAGGTAGGGAAGCTTTCTTT.